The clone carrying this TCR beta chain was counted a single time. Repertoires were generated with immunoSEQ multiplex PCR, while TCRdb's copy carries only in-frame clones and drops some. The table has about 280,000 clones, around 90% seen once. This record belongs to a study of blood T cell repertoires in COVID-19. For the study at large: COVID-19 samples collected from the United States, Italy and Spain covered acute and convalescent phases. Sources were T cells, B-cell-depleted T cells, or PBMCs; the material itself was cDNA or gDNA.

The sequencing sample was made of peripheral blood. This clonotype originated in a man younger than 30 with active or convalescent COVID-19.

This chain's CDR3 is CASSQGWSADTDTQYF. In nucleotides, the CDR3 is TGCGCCAGCAGCCAAGGATGGAGCGCAGACACAGATACGCAGTATTTT. V and J are TRBV4-1 and TRBJ2-3, with D unclear. The CDR3 extends over 16 amino acids. Trimming removed 1 base from V and 2 bases from J, with 13 bases in between. Looked up from germline, CDR1 is MGHRA and CDR2 is YSYEKL.